The next 27 T cell receptor beta chains were all read from a single sample in a study of blood T cell repertoires in COVID-19. Using immunoSEQ multiplex PCR, the repertoire was profiled, and TCRdb retains in-frame clones only, with some absent. The sample comprises about 300,000 clones, more than 75% of which are singletons, and 1.3% rests with the top ten. The source material was peripheral blood. These receptors were taken from a man in his 70s with acute or convalescent COVID-19.

The chain has TRBV28 and TRBJ2-1; 10 nucleotides agree with TRBD2. This CDR3 has 17 amino acids. Germline assignment: CDR1 MDHEN and CDR2 SYDVKM. V shed 7 bases and J 4 bases; nucleotides not matched to a gene: 13. DNA for the CDR3: TGTGCCAGCATTGGGACTGGAGTGACTAGCGGGTACAATGAGCAGTTCTTC. This gives the protein CASIGTGVTSGYNEQFF.

V and J are TRBV7-2 and TRBJ2-5; TRBD2 matches at 13 bases. V lost 2 bases to trimming and J lost 2 bases; unmatched junction nucleotides: 5. Germline V lookup: CDR1 SGHTA, CDR2 FQGNSA. The CDR3 is 17 amino acids. CDR3 in amino acids: CASSLRLAGGRQETQYF. Written as DNA, the CDR3 is TGTGCCAGCAGCTTACGACTAGCGGGGGGCCGACAAGAGACCCAGTACTTC.

The genes are TRBV7-2 and TRBJ2-1; no reliable D call. With 3 bases removed from V and 9 bases from J, the gap between germline ends came to 15 bases. Germline CDR1 SGHTA, CDR2 FQGNSA. The length of the CDR3 is 14 residues. The CDR3 is CASSFNLVDSEQFF. The CDR3 DNA is TGTGCCAGCAGCTTTAATCTCGTTGATAGTGAGCAGTTCTTC.

In its sample, this clone was seen once. The rearrangement links TRBV5-5 to TRBJ1-2; D uncertain. Germline-derived CDR1 and CDR2 are SGHKS and YYEKEE (reference sequence). Trimming removed 1 base from V and 4 bases from J, with 11 bases in between. The length of the CDR3 is 14 residues. CDR3: CASSLLGVTYGYTF. CDR3 coding DNA: TGTGCCAGCAGCTTGCTGGGCGTTACCTATGGCTACACCTTC.

The chain links TRBV4-3 to TRBJ2-5; TRBD2 matches 9 bases. Germline V gives CDR1 LGHNA, CDR2 YSLEER. V lost 0 bases to trimming and J lost 1 base; unmatched junction nucleotides: 6. The CDR3 length is 17 residues. The CDR3 DNA reads TGCGCCAGCAGCCAAGATCCGAGCGGGGGGTTCCAAGAGACCCAGTACTTC. Its protein product is CASSQDPSGGFQETQYF.

The chain has TRBV6-5 and TRBJ2-3; D is possibly TRBD1 (6 bases). The CDR3 consists of 13 residues. CDR1 and CDR2 from the germline V gene are MNHEY and SVGAGI. V was shortened by 7 bases and J by 5 bases, with 13 bases between the two germline ends. The DNA for the CDR3 is TGTGCCAGCATTTTACAGGGAGTAGATACGCAGTATTTT. Protein product: CASILQGVDTQYF.

The V and J genes are TRBV6-2 or TRBV6-3 and TRBJ2-2; 14 bases map to TRBD2. This CDR3 region has 17 residues. Germline assignment: CDR1 MNHEY and CDR2 SVGEGT. Losses at the gene ends were 5 bases for V and 6 bases for J; bases not matched to a gene: 8. CDR3: CASSHRGLAGAPGELFF. CDR3 sequence (DNA): TGTGCCAGCAGTCACCGGGGACTAGCGGGAGCCCCCGGGGAGCTGTTTTTT.

The chain is built from TRBV19 and TRBJ1-5; 7 bases align to TRBD1. Germline V gives CDR1 LNHDA, CDR2 SQIVND (reference sequence). The trim removed 9 bases at V and 4 bases at J, leaving 12 bases unmatched. This CDR3 comprises 15 residues. CDR3: CASCIQGLGNQPQHF. The CDR3 nucleotides are TGTGCCAGCTGCATACAGGGGTTAGGAAATCAGCCCCAGCATTTT.

The J gene is TRBJ1-2, the V gene TRBV28, with a possible D match to TRBD1 (5 bases). CDR3 length: 14 amino acids. The ends were cut back, 2 bases at V and 4 bases at J, with 11 bases in the middle. The V gene's germline CDR1 is MDHEN and CDR2 SYDVKM. CDR3 DNA sequence: TGTGCCAGCAGTTTACCAGCCGGGGGCTATGGCTACACCTTC. This codes for CASSLPAGGYGYTF.

The chain uses TRBV7-9 and TRBJ1-4; 8 bases are shared with TRBD1. Germline V gene data show CDR1 as SEHNR and CDR2 as FQNEAQ (reference sequence). The CDR3 has 14 amino acids. V lost 5 bases and J lost 6; bases outside the gene matches: 5. The chain's CDR3 is CASSRRTGYEKLFF. Written as DNA, the CDR3 is TGTGCCAGCAGCCGTCGGACAGGGTATGAAAAACTGTTTTTT.

The chain employs TRBV6-6 and TRBJ1-1; tentative D call: TRBD1 (5 bases). CDR1 MNHNY and CDR2 SVGAGI come from the germline V gene (reference sequence). The CDR3 runs to 13 residues. V lost 7 bases to trimming and J lost 1 base, with 10 bases between them. The CDR3: CASNRQWNTEAFF. The CDR3 coding sequence is TGTGCCAGCAACCGACAGTGGAACACTGAAGCTTTCTTT.

The chain is built from TRBV19 and TRBJ2-3; possibly TRBD2 for D (5 bases). V was clipped by 3 bases and J by 9 bases, with 13 bases between them. Germline loops: CDR1 LNHDA, CDR2 SQIVND (reference sequence). This CDR3 comprises 13 residues. CDR3 nucleotides: TGTGCCAGTAGTATCGATCGGGCGGGCACGCAGTATTTT. This encodes CASSIDRAGTQYF. Filled out from reference TRBV19 and TRBJ2-3, the complete variable domain reads DGGITQSPKYLFRKEGQNVTLSCEQNLNHDAMYWYRQDPGQGLRLIYYSQIVNDFQKGDIAEGYSVSREKKESFPLTVTSAQKNPTAFYLCASSIDRAGTQYFGPGTRLTVL.

The V and J genes are TRBV7-9 and TRBJ2-1, with D unresolved. Germline CDR1 is SEHNR and CDR2 is FQNEAQ (reference sequence). The CDR3 loop spans 14 amino acids. Trimming removed 5 bases at V and 1 base at J, with 9 bases between. This CDR3 reads CASSLSVSYNEQFF. The CDR3 nucleotides read TGTGCCAGCAGCCTAAGCGTTTCCTACAATGAGCAGTTCTTC.

V usage is TRBV5-5 and J usage is TRBJ2-3; D gene unclear. This CDR3 comprises 14 residues. V dropped 4 bases and J dropped 1 base, with 10 bases sitting between them. Germline V lookup: CDR1 SGHKS, CDR2 YYEKEE (reference sequence). The CDR3: CASSPQIGTDTQYF. CDR3 DNA sequence: TGTGCCAGCAGCCCCCAGATCGGCACAGATACGCAGTATTTT.

The V gene is TRBV5-1, the J gene TRBJ2-3; TRBD2 aligns across 10 bases. V lost 3 bases and J lost 4; bases outside the gene matches: 5. CDR3 length: 15 amino acids. Germline CDR1 is SGHRS and CDR2 is YFSETQ. This chain's CDR3 is CASSYSGGEADTQYF. In DNA form, the CDR3 reads TGCGCCAGCAGCTACAGCGGGGGGGAGGCAGATACGCAGTATTTT.

The chain links TRBV28 to TRBJ2-3; the D gene is possibly TRBD1 (6 bases). The CDR3 length is 15 residues. Germline V CDR1 and CDR2: MDHEN, SYDVKM. V was shortened by 5 bases and J by 1 base, with 13 bases between the two germline ends. The CDR3 reads CASSLTGPGTDTQYF. The CDR3 bases are TGTGCCAGCAGTCTAACAGGGCCGGGCACAGATACGCAGTATTTT.

This clone has more than one count but fewer than ten. The V gene is TRBV4-1, the J gene TRBJ1-2; maybe TRBD1 (5 bases). The CDR3 consists of 14 residues. Germline values: CDR1 MGHRA, CDR2 YSYEKL. The V end lost 3 bases, the J end lost 8 bases, and 16 bases lay between the germline ends. The CDR3 sequence is CASSHPGGSGGYTF. CDR3 coding DNA: TGCGCCAGCAGCCACCCCGGGGGGTCGGGGGGCTACACCTTC.

V gene TRBV4-2 combines with J gene TRBJ1-5; TRBD1 aligns across 9 bases. V lost 4 bases to trimming and J lost 2 bases; unmatched junction nucleotides: 9. The CDR3 consists of 17 residues. The germline V gene encodes CDR1 LGHNA and CDR2 YNFKEQ. DNA of the CDR3: TGTGCCAGCAGCCCGGGACAGGGAGGACCGGGCAATCAGCCCCAGCATTTT. Translation: CASSPGQGGPGNQPQHF.

The chain carries TRBV19 and TRBJ2-1, with 9 bases matching TRBD2. Germline values: CDR1 LNHDA, CDR2 SQIVND (reference sequence). V shed 7 bases, J shed 3 bases, and the junction held 1 base outside the gene matches. The CDR3 sequence is 13 residues long. The CDR3 spells CASNSGSYNEQFF. The CDR3 nucleotides read TGTGCCAGTAATAGCGGGAGCTACAATGAGCAGTTCTTC.

The chain is built from TRBV6-6 and TRBJ2-4, with 9 positions matching TRBD1. The germline V gene encodes CDR1 MNHNY and CDR2 SVGAGI (reference sequence). The J segment lost 11 bases and the V segment lost 7 bases, leaving 9 bases of the junction unmatched. CDR3 length: 13 amino acids. This CDR3 is CASNLGTGSVQYF. CDR3 DNA sequence: TGTGCCAGCAACCTGGGGACAGGGTCGGTTCAGTACTTC.

The chain links TRBV18 to TRBJ2-1, with 8 bases that match TRBD2. This CDR3 has 15 residues. Germline CDR1 reads KGHSH; CDR2 reads LQKENI. The V and J ends lost 4 bases and 0 bases, in that order; junction bases with no gene match: 2. CDR3 residues: CASSQLAVSYNEQFF. DNA of the CDR3: TGTGCCAGCTCACAACTAGCGGTCTCCTACAATGAGCAGTTCTTC.

The chain links TRBV18 to TRBJ1-5; D possibly corresponds to TRBD1 (6 bases). Germline loops: CDR1 KGHSH, CDR2 LQKENI. This CDR3 has 15 residues. V was cut by 2 bases and J by 6 bases, with 14 bases left in between. CDR3 nucleotide sequence: TGTGCCAGCTCACCAGGACAGAAGACTGGTCAGCCCCAGCATTTT. Its translation is CASSPGQKTGQPQHF. The full variable domain, in which reference TRBV18 and TRBJ1-5 provide the parts outside the CDR3, is NAGVMQNPRHLVRRRGQEARLRCSPMKGHSHVYWYRQLPEEGLKFMVYLQKENIIDESGMPKERFSAEFPKEGPSILRIQQVVRGDSAAYFCASSPGQKTGQPQHFGDGTRLSIL.

The J gene is TRBJ2-5, the V gene TRBV5-1; D is possibly TRBD1 (6 bases). In germline, CDR1 is SGHRS, CDR2 YFSETQ. The CDR3 runs 14 residues. V lost 1 base, J lost 4 bases, and 11 bases lay in between. The CDR3 region has the DNA TGCGCCAGCAGCTTGTCAGGGGTAGGAGAGACCCAGTACTTC. It is translated as CASSLSGVGETQYF.

This chain connects TRBV3-1 (or the pseudogene TRBV3-2) to TRBJ2-4; 8 bases map to TRBD2. Germline lookup yields CDR1 LGHDT and CDR2 YNNKEL (reference sequence). Unmatched junction bases numbered 16, after V lost 0 bases and J lost 9 bases. This CDR3 is built from 18 residues. In nucleotides, the CDR3 is TGTGCCAGCAGCCAAGATATCCTGGGGTTAGCGGGAAGTGTCATTCAGTACTTC. This codes for CASSQDILGLAGSVIQYF.

This clone was recorded once. The chain couples TRBV2 to TRBJ2-2; 8 bases fit TRBD1. The ends lost 6 bases at V and 0 bases at J; junction bases unmatched: 3. There are 15 residues in the CDR3. CDR1 is SNHLY, CDR2 FYNNEI, per germline. CDR3 DNA: TGTGCCAGCAGGTCAGGGGGCGCGAACACCGGGGAGCTGTTTTTT. Amino acids: CASRSGGANTGELFF.

The V call is TRBV28, the J call TRBJ1-6; D is possibly TRBD1 (5 bases). The V gene's germline CDR1 is MDHEN and CDR2 SYDVKM. V shed 7 bases and J shed 3 bases, with 13 bases lying between them. The CDR3 has 15 amino acids. CDR3 loop: CASNPGVNYNSPLHF. CDR3 bases: TGTGCCAGCAATCCGGGGGTGAACTATAATTCACCCCTCCACTTT.

The genes are TRBV10-2 and TRBJ2-1; the D is unclear. V lost 2 bases to trimming and J lost 14 bases, with 10 bases between them. The length of the CDR3 is 11 residues. The germline V gene has CDR1 WSHSY and CDR2 SAAADI. CDR3 sequence (DNA): TGCGCCAGCAGTGAGAGTTATAGTGAGTTCTTC. Its translation is CASSESYSEFF.